The entry that follows covers one TCR beta chain sequence. This sample was included in a study of T cell changes during pregnancy in multiple sclerosis. The CDR3 is 14 amino acids. Germline V gene data show CDR1 as SGHRS and CDR2 as YFSETQ. V lost 4 bases, J lost 7 bases, and 17 bases lay in between. Profiled with immunoSEQ multiplex PCR; TCRdb holds only in-frame clones, not every one. Counted here are around 60,000 clones, 80% to 95% occurring once; the ten biggest clones make up roughly 0.34%. The sequencing used CD4+ T cells from peripheral blood mononuclear cells, collected before pregnancy. The receptor's source is a female donor with multiple sclerosis, enrolled in a pregnancy study. The chain links TRBV5-1 to TRBJ1-2, with a tentative D call TRBD1 (6 bases). The CDR3 sequence is CASSQDSTGFGYTF. The CDR3 region has the DNA TGCGCCAGCAGCCAGGACTCCACAGGGTTTGGCTACACCTTC.